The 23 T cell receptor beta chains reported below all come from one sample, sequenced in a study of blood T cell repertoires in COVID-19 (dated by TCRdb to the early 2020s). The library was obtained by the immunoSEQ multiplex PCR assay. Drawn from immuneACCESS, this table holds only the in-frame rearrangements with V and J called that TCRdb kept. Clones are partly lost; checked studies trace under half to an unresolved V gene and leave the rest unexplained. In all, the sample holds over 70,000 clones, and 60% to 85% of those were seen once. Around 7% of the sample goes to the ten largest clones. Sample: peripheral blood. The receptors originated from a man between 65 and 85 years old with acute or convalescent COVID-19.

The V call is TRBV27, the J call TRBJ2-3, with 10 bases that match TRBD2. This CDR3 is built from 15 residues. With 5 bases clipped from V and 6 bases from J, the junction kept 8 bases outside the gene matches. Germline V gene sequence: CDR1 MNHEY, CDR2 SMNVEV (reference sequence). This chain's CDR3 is CASSVLAGVGDTQYF. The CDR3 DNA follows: TGTGCCAGCAGTGTCCTAGCGGGAGTGGGGGATACGCAGTATTTT.

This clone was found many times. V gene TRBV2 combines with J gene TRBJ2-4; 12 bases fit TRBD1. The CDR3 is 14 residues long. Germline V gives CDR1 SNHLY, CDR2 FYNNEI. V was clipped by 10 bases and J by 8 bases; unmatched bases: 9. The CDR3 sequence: CATGQGAFTHIQYF. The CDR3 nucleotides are TGTGCCACGGGACAGGGGGCTTTCACCCACATTCAGTACTTC.

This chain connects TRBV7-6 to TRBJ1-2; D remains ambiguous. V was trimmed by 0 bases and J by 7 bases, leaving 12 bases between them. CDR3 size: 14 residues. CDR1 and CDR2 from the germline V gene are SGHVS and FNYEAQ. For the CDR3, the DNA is TGTGCCAGCAGCTTAGCGGAGGGCAGTCCTGGCTACACCTTC. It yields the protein CASSLAEGSPGYTF.

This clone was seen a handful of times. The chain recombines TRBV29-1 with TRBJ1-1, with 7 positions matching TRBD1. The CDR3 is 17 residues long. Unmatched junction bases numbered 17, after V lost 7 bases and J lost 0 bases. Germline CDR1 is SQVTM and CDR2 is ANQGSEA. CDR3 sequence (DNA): TGCAGCGCCGAGGGGGCTTTGGCGGAAACCGTGAACACTGAAGCTTTCTTT. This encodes CSAEGALAETVNTEAFF.

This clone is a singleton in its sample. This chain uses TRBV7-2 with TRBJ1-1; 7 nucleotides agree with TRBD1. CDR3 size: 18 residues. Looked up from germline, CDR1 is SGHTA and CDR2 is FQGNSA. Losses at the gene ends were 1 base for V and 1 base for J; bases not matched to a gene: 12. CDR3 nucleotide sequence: TGTGCCAGCAGCTTAGAAGTGGTCATCAGGACAGGGAACACTGAAGCTTTCTTT. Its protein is CASSLEVVIRTGNTEAFF.

The CDR3 region is CASSRDTNTGELFF. The CDR3 DNA follows: TGTGCCAGCAGCCGGGACACAAACACCGGGGAGCTGTTTTTT. The chain carries TRBV3-1 (or the pseudogene TRBV3-2) and TRBJ2-2, with D possibly being TRBD1 (6 bases). Trimming pared 4 bases from V and 2 bases from J, leaving 8 bases between. Germline V gene sequence: CDR1 LGHDT, CDR2 YNNKEL (reference sequence). The CDR3 runs to 14 residues.

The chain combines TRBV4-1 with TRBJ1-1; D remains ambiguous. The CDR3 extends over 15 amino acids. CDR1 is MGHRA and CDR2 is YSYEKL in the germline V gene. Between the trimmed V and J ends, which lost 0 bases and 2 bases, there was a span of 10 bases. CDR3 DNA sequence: TGCGCCAGCAGCCAAGATCAGTTTGTAAACACTGAAGCTTTCTTT. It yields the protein CASSQDQFVNTEAFF.

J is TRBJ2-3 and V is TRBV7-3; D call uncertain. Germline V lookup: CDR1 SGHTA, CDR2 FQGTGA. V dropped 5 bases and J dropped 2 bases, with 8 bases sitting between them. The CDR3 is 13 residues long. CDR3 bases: TGTGCCAGCAGCCGGGTATACACAGATACGCAGTATTTT. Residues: CASSRVYTDTQYF.

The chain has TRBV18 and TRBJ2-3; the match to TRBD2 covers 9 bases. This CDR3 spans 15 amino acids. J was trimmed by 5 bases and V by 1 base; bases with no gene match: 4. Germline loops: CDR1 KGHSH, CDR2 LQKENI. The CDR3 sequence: CASSPLAGVRDTQYF. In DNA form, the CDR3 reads TGTGCCAGCTCACCACTAGCGGGGGTAAGAGATACGCAGTATTTT.

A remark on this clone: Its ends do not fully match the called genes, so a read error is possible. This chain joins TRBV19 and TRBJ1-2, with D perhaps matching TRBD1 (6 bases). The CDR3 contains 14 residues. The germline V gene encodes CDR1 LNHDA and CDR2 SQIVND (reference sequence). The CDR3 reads CASQTGIGRYSYTF. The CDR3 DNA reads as TGTGCCAGTCAGACAGGAATAGGACGCTATAGCTACACCTTC. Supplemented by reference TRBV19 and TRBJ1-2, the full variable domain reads DGGITQSPKYLFRKEGQNVTLSCEQNLNHDAMYWYRQDPGQGLRLIYYSQIVNDFQKGDIAEGYSVSREKKESFPLTVTSAQKNPTAFYLCASQTGIGRYSYTFGSGTRLTVV.

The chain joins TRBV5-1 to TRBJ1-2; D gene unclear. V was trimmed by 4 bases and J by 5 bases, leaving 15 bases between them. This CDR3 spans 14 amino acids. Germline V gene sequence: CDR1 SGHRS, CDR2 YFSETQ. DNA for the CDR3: TGCGCCAGCAGCCCTGACGGGCGGGATTATGGCTACACCTTC. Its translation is CASSPDGRDYGYTF.

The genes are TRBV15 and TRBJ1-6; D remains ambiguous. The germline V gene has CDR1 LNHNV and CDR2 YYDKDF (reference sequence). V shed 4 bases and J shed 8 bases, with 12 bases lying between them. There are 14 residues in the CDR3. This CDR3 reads CATSMDFGYSPLHF. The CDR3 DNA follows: TGTGCCACCAGCATGGATTTCGGGTATTCACCCCTCCACTTT.

The CDR3 is CASSRTAPEVTEAFF. The CDR3 DNA reads TGTGCCAGCAGTAGGACAGCCCCGGAAGTCACTGAAGCTTTCTTT. The chain uses TRBV2 and TRBJ1-1; perhaps TRBD1 as D (6 bases). The CDR3 spans 15 residues. Germline V gene lookup returns CDR1 SNHLY and CDR2 FYNNEI. Trimming left V 5 bases short and J 4 bases short, with 17 bases between.

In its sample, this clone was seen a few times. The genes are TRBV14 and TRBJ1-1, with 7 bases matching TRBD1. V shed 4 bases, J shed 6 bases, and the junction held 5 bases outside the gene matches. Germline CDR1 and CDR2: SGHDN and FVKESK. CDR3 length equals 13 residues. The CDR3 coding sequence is TGTGCCAGCAGCCCGAACAGGGGCTCTGAAGCTTTCTTT. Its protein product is CASSPNRGSEAFF. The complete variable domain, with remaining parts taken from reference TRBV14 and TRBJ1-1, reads EAGVTQFPSHSVIEKGQTVTLRCDPISGHDNLYWYRRVMGKEIKFLLHFVKESKQDESGMPNNRFLAERTGGTYSTLKVQPAELEDSGVYFCASSPNRGSEAFFGQGTRLTVV.

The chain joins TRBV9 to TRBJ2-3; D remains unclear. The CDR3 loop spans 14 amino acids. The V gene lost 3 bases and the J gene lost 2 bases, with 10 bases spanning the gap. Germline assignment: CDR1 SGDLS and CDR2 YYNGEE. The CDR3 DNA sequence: TGTGCCAGCAGCGGCGCCCAATCCACAGATACGCAGTATTTT. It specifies CASSGAQSTDTQYF.

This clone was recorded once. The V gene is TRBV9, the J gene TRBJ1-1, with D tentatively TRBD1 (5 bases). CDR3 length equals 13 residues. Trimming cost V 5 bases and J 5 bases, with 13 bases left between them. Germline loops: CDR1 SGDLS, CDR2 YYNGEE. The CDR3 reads CASSYSGGTEAFF. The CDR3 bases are TGTGCCAGCAGTTATTCGGGGGGGACTGAAGCTTTCTTT.

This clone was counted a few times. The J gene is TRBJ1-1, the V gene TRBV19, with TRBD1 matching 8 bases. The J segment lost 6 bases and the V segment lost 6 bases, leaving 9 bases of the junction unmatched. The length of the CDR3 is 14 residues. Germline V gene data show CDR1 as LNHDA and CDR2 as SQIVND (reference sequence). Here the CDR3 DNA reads TGTGCCAGTAGGATCGGACAGGGAATTTCTGAAGCTTTCTTT. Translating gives CASRIGQGISEAFF.

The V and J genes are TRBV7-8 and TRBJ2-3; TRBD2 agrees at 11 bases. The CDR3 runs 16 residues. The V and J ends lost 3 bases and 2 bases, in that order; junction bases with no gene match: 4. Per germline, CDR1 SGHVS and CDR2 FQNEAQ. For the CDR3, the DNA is TGTGCCAGCAGCTTGTCGGGACTAGCGGTCACAGATACGCAGTATTTT. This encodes CASSLSGLAVTDTQYF.

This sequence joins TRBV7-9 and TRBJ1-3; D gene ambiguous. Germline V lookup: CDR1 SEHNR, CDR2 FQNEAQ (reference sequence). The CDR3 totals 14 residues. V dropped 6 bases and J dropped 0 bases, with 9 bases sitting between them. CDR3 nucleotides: TGTGCCAGCAGGGAGAATAGCTCTGGAAACACCATATATTTT. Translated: CASRENSSGNTIYF.

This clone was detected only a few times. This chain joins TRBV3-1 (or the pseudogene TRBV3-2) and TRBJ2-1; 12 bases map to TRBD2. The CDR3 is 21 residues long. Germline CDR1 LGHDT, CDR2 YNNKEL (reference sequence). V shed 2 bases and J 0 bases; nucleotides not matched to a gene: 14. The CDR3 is CASSQTRSLAGGSSSYNEQFF. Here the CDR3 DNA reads TGTGCCAGCAGCCAAACGAGGTCACTAGCGGGGGGTTCTAGCTCCTACAATGAGCAGTTCTTC.

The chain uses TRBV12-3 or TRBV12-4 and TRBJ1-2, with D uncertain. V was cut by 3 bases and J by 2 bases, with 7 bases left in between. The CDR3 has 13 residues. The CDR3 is CASSLNRNYGYTF. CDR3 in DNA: TGTGCCAGCAGTTTGAACAGAAACTATGGCTACACCTTC.

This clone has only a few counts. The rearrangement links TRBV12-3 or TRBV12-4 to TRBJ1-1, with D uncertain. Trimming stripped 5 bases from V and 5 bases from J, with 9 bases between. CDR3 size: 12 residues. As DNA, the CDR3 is TGTGCCAGCAGTCACAGCTCGACTGAAGCTTTCTTT. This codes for CASSHSSTEAFF.

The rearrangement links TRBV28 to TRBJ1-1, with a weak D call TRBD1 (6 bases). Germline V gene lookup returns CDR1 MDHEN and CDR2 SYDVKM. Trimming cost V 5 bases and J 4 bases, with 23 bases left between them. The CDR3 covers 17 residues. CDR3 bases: TGTGCCAGCAGTCTTCGATTTTGGGGGCGCGGGGGCACTGAAGCTTTCTTT. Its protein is CASSLRFWGRGGTEAFF.